This T cell receptor beta chain was profiled in a study of blood T cell repertoires in COVID-19. In the study overall: Samples representing acute and convalescent COVID-19 were sourced from the United States, Italy and Spain.

The data were produced by immunoSEQ multiplex PCR, yet TCRdb's version contains in-frame clones alone and is incomplete. Of 40,000 to 50,000 clones in the sample, under 95% were seen once. Germline loops: CDR1 SGHTA, CDR2 FQGTGA. Trimming took off 4 bases at V and 4 bases at J, with 35 bases between the two ends. CDR3 length: 22 amino acids. This clone was observed once. The sequencing sample was made of peripheral blood. This chain connects TRBV7-3 to TRBJ1-5, with D perhaps matching TRBD1 (6 bases). The clonotype was recovered from a human donor in a cohort sampled during active COVID-19. The CDR3 DNA follows: TGTGCCAGCAGCTCCCCTTACCGATTGCGAAATACGGGAGGGGACAATAATCAGCCCCAGCATTTT. Protein: CASSSPYRLRNTGGDNNQPQHF.